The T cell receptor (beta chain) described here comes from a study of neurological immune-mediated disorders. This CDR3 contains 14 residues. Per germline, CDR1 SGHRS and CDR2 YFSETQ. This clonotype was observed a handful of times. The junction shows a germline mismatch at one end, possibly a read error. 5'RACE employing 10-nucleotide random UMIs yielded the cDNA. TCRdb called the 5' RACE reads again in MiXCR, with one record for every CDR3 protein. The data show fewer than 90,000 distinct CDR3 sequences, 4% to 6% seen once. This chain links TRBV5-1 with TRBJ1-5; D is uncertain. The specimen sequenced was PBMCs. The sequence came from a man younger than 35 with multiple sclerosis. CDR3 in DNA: TGCGCCAGCAAACAGAACTACGGTAATCAGCCCCAGAATTTT. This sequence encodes CASKQNYGNQPQNF.